This T cell receptor beta chain appears in the sequencing data of a study of blood T cell repertoires in COVID-19 (TCRdb year 2020). Regarding the research as a whole: For ImmuneRACE Cohort 3, a participant was defined as recovered based on two consecutive negative NP/OP PCR tests, clearance by a healthcare professional, or resolution of symptoms. Samples from collaborators originated in the United States, Italy and Spain and spanned both the acute and convalescent phases of COVID-19. The material from the prospective study consisted of cDNA or gDNA derived from T cells, B-cell-depleted T cells, or PBMCs. Subjects who had been exposed to COVID-19, were actively infected with it, or had recovered from it provided the deeply sampled blood TCRbeta repertoires that made up the dataset. The repertoires were released in a freely available public database intended as a resource for research on the immune response to SARS-CoV-2. The samples were drawn from the first 160 participants of the ongoing ImmuneRACE study and from over 950 subjects provided by 6 global collaborators. Sample metadata almost always included a de-identified subject ID, COVID-19 status, age in years and sex. Where HLA class I and class II types were available, the types were taken from metadata supplied by the sample provider, not from assay-based typing.

This clone appeared a few times. Its antigen has not been determined. The sample holds no much larger clone one base away, and base qualities are not on file. Based on the germline V gene, the CDR1 and CDR2 sequences are SGHRS and YFSETQ. The CDR3 spans 14 residues, from the cysteine through the phenylalanine. The kept DNA is CDR3 alone, 42 bases in frame from the first base. At the junction V is shortened by 3 bases and J by 8 bases; bases outside the gene matches: 5. The study at large found these results: The quantity of clinical and demographic metadata differed by source and by participant and was supplied without curation.

Enrolling through a virtual design, the prospective study's participants ranged in age from roughly 18 to 95 years and lived across about two dozen United States geographic areas. Cohort assignment in the prospective study relied on participant-reported clinical history from a screening survey and a study questionnaire. In the prospective study, mobile phlebotomists collected whole blood, serum and a nasopharyngeal or oropharyngeal swab from each participant. Participants in the prospective study had the option to provide additional blood draws and questionnaires over an approximately 2-month period. Blood samples from the prospective study were shipped frozen or at room temperature prior to DNA extraction. TCRbeta CDR3 regions were amplified from genomic DNA by means of the immunoSEQ Assay, a bias-controlled multiplex PCR. The study's processing was this. The number of nucleated cells in each sample was estimated by amplification of reference gene primers within the assay. Sequence reads were collapsed and filtered to measure the absolute abundance of every unique TCRbeta CDR3 rearrangement. Productive Simpson clonality was computed per sample as the square root of Simpson's diversity index over productive rearrangements. Not all clones reach the TCRdb copy of this immuneACCESS table, which keeps in-frame sequences only. Checked studies attribute under half of the gap to unresolved V genes and leave the rest unexplained. Clone size and the V and J calls come from that table; the DNA yielded D and trimming. Recorded for this sample are around 300,000 clones; around 90% of them occurred a single time. In total, the top ten clones hold around 2% of the sample.

This receptor was taken from a woman aged 60-75 years in a cohort exposed to, infected with or recovered from COVID-19 (not recorded which). Material for sequencing was PBMCs or T cells enriched from blood (not recorded which). The sequence links TRBV5-1 to TRBJ1-6; TRBD1 aligns with 7 central bases. The CDR3: CASSSGTEYSPLHF. The nucleotides are TGCGCCAGCAGCTCCGGGACAGAGTATTCACCCCTCCACTTT.